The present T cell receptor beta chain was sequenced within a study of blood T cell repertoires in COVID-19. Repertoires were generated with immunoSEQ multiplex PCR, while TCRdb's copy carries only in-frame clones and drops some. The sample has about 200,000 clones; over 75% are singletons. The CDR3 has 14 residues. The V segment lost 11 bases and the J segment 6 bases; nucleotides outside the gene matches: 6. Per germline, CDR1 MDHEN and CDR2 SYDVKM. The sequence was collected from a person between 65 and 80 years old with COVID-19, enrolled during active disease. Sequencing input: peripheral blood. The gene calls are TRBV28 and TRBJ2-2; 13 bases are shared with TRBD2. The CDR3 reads CAARGTSGAGELFF. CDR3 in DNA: TGTGCCGCGAGGGGGACTAGCGGGGCCGGGGAGCTGTTTTTT.